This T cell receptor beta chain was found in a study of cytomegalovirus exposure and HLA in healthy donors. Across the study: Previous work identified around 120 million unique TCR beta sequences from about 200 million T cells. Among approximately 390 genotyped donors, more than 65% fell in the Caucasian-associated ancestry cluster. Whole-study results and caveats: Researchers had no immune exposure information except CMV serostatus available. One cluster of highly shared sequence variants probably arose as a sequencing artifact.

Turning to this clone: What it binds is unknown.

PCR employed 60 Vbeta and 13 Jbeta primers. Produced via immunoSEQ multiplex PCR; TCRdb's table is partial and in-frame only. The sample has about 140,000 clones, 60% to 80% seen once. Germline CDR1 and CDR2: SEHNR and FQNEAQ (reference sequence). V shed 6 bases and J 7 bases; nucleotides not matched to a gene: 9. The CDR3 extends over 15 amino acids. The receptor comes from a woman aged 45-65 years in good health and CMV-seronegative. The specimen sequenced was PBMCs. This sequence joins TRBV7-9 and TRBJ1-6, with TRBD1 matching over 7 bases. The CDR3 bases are TGTGCCAGCAGTCTCGACAGGGCAGGGAATTCACCCCTCCACTTT. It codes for CASSLDRAGNSPLHF. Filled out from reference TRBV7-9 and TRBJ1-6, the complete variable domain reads DTGVSQNPRHKITKRGQNVTFRCDPISEHNRLYWYRQTLGQGPEFLTYFQNEAQLEKSRLLSDRFSAERPKGSFSTLEIQRTEQGDSAMYLCASSLDRAGNSPLHFGNGTRLTVT.